A single TCR beta chain is shown here with its context. Amplification started from genomic DNA. The TCR beta CDR3 region was amplified using 30 forward and 13 reverse primers. TCRdb fed the multiplex PCR reads into MiXCR, producing one record per CDR3 protein. There are fewer than 350,000 distinct CDR3 sequences in the sample; 40% to 50% occur only once, and approximately 13% lies in the top ten. The record originates from a study of type 1 and type 2 diabetes patients. Germline trimming cut 5 bases from V and 4 bases from J; bases unmatched to any gene: 3. CDR1 and CDR2 from the germline V gene are MNHNS and SASEGT. This CDR3 is 13 amino acids long.

What was sequenced was peripheral blood mononuclear cells (PBMCs). The source of this sequence is a man between 18 and 35 years old with type 2 diabetes. V is TRBV6-1 and J is TRBJ2-3, with TRBD2 matching over 7 bases. CDR3 coding DNA: TGTGCCAGCAGTAACGCGGGAGCAGATACGCAGTATTTT. Encoded protein: CASSNAGADTQYF.